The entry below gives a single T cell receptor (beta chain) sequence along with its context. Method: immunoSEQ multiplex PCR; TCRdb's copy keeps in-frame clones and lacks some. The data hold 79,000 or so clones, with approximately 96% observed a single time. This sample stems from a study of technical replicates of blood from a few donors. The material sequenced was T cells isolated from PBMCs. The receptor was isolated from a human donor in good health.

The CDR3 loop reads CASGLGGGPQETQYF. The CDR3 DNA sequence: TGTGCTAGTGGTTTGGGCGGGGGCCCCCAAGAGACCCAGTACTTC. The chain combines TRBV12-5 with TRBJ2-5, with a tentative D call TRBD2 (7 bases). With 1 base removed from V and 1 base from J, the gap between germline ends came to 10 bases. The V gene's germline CDR1 is LGHNT and CDR2 FRNRAP. The CDR3 spans 15 residues. Full variable domain (missing parts from reference TRBV12-5 and TRBJ2-5): DARVTQTPRHKVTEMGQEVTMRCQPILGHNTVFWYRQTMMQGLELLAYFRNRAPLDDSGMPKDRFSAEMPDATLATLKIQPSEPRDSAVYFCASGLGGGPQETQYFGPGTRLLVL.